This TCR beta chain was identified in a study of control samples from healthy donors and cancer patients. The protocol was immunoSEQ multiplex PCR, while the TCRdb copy is restricted to in-frame clones and leaves out a portion. The table has about 80,000 clones, around 92% seen once. The length of the CDR3 is 15 residues. In germline, CDR1 is MGHRA, CDR2 YSYEKL. Trimming removed 2 bases from V and 4 bases from J, with 14 bases in between. The clonotype was recovered from a man in his fifties in good health. Sequenced sample: blood. The chain is built from TRBV4-1 and TRBJ1-1, with D possibly being TRBD1 (5 bases). The CDR3 region has the DNA TGCGCCAGCAGCCAAAGGGAGGTCGGGGCCACTGAAGCTTTCTTT. Translation gives CASSQREVGATEAFF.